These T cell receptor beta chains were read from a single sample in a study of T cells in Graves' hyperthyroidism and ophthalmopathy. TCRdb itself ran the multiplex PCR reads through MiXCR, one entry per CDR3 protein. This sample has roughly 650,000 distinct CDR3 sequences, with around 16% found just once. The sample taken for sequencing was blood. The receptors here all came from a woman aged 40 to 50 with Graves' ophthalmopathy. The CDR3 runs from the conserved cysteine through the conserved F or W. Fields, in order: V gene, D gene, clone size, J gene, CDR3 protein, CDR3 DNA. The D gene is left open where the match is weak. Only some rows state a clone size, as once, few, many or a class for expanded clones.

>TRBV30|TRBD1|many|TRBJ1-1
CAWSRQGGTEAFF
TGTGCCTGGAGTAGACAGGGAGGCACTGAAGCTTTCTTT
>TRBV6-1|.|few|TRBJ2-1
CASSSGTFNEQFF
TGTGCCAGCAGTTCCGGGACTTTCAATGAGCAGTTCTTC
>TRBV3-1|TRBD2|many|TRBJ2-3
CASSDGTSGRGSTDTQYF
TGTGCCAGCAGCGACGGGACTAGCGGGAGGGGTAGCACAGATACGCAGTATTTT
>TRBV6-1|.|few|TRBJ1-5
CASHKGGPANQPQHF
TGTGCCAGCCACAAGGGGGGACCGGCCAATCAGCCCCAGCATTTT
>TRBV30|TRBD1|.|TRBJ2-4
CAWIGQGAGKNIQYF
TGTGCCTGGATCGGACAGGGGGCGGGCAAAAACATTCAGTACTTC
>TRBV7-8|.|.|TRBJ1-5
CASSLASGGGIGQPQHF
TGTGCCAGCAGCTTAGCTTCCGGGGGGGGCATTGGTCAGCCCCAGCATTTT
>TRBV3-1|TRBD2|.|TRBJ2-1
CASSRDYNSYNEQFF
TGTGCCAGCAGTCGGGACTACAACTCCTACAATGAGCAGTTCTTC
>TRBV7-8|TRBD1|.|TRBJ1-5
CASSLAETGGHF
TGTGCCAGCAGCTTAGCGGAGACAGGGGGCCATTTT
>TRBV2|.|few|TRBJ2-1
CASSTRPDNEQFF
TGTGCCAGCAGTACCCGACCAGACAATGAGCAGTTCTTC
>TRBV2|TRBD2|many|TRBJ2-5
CASSGVGLAGGRTQYF
TGTGCCAGCAGCGGAGTGGGACTAGCGGGAGGCAGGACCCAGTACTTC
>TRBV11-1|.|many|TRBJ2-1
CASSLAWTNDYNEQFF
TGTGCCAGCAGCTTAGCGTGGACAAACGACTACAATGAGCAGTTCTTC
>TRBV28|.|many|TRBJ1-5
CASSPPRWDRDGNQPQHF
TGTGCCAGCAGTCCCCCTCGTTGGGACCGGGATGGCAATCAGCCCCAGCATTTT
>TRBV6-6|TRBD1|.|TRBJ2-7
CASSYAGTGTYEQYF
TGTGCCAGCAGTTACGCCGGGACAGGGACGTACGAGCAGTACTTC
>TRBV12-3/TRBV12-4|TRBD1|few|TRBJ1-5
CASSRNRGGQPQHF
TGTGCCAGCAGTCGAAACAGGGGTGGACAGCCCCAGCATTTT
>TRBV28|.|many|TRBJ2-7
CASTWTGYEQYF
TGTGCCAGCACCTGGACGGGCTACGAGCAGTACTTC
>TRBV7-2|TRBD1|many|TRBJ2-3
CASSPRTGTDTQYF
TGTGCCAGCTCACCAAGGACAGGGACAGATACGCAGTATTTT
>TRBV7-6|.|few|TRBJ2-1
CASSLATAEGPYNEQFF
TGTGCCAGCAGCTTGGCTACAGCGGAGGGCCCCTACAATGAGCAGTTCTTC
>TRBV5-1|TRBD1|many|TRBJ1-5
CASSLDPGTGRQPQHF
TGCGCCAGCAGCTTGGATCCAGGGACAGGTCGTCAGCCCCAGCATTTT
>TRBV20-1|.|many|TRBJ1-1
CSASGGGNTEAFF
TGCAGTGCTAGTGGGGGAGGCAACACTGAAGCTTTCTTT
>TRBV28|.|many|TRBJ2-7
CASSLGDTKQYF
TGTGCCAGCAGTTTGGGGGATACGAAGCAGTACTTC
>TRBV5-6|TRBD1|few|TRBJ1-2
CASSPETGVEGYTF
TGTGCCAGCAGTCCCGAGACAGGGGTAGAAGGCTACACCTTC
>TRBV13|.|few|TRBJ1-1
CASSLQTEAFF
TGTGCCAGCAGCTTACAGACTGAAGCTTTCTTT
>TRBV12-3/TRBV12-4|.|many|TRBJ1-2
CASSKGGSYGYTF
TGTGCCAGCAGTAAGGGGGGCTCCTATGGCTACACCTTC
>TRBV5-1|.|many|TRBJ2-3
CASSLGQELTSTDTQYF
TGCGCCAGCAGCTTGGGGCAGGAGTTAACTAGCACAGATACGCAGTATTTT
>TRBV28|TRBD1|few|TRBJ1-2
CASSRTGALRFDGYTF
TGTGCCAGCAGCCGTACAGGGGCACTGAGGTTTGATGGCTACACCTTC
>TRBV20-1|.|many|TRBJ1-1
CSAVGGNTEAFF
TGCAGTGCTGTGGGGGGGAACACTGAAGCTTTCTTT
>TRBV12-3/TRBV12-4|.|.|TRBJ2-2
CASSFRQGNTGELFF
TGTGCCAGCAGTTTTCGGCAGGGGAACACCGGGGAGCTGTTTTTT
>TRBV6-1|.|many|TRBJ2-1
CASSEATGSYNEQFF
TGTGCCAGCAGTGAAGCCACAGGCTCCTACAATGAGCAGTTCTTC
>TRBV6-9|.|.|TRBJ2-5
CASSYSDNQETQYF
TGTGCCAGCAGTTACTCGGACAACCAAGAGACCCAGTACTTC
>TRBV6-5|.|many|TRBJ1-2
CASSYGTSTVGFSGYTF
TGTGCCAGCAGTTACGGGACATCAACAGTCGGGTTTTCTGGCTACACCTTC
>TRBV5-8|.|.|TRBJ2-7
CASSLPSRGEQYF
TGTGCCAGCAGCTTGCCTAGTCGCGGCGAGCAGTACTTC
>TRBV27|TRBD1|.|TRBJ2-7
CASSTRQGMVVDEQYF
TGTGCCAGCAGTACCCGACAGGGTATGGTCGTCGACGAGCAGTACTTC
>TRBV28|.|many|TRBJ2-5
CASSFQGTQYF
TGTGCCAGCAGTTTCCAGGGGACCCAGTACTTC
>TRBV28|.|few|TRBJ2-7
CASRRGGQGEQYF
TGTGCCAGCAGGAGGGGCGGGCAGGGCGAGCAGTACTTC
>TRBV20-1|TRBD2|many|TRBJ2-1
CSAPTSGSSYNEQFF
TGCAGTGCTCCAACTAGCGGGAGCTCCTACAATGAGCAGTTCTTC
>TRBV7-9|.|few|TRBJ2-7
CASSFLNRGPRSYEQYF
TGTGCCAGCAGCTTTTTAAACCGGGGCCCAAGGTCCTACGAGCAGTACTTC
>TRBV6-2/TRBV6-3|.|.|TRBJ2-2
CASRESAGELFF
TGTGCCAGCCGAGAAAGTGCCGGGGAGCTGTTTTTT
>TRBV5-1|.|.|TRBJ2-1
CASSIPGTYNEQFF
TGCGCCAGCAGCATACCCGGGACTTACAATGAGCAGTTCTTC
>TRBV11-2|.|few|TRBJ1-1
CASSRGGTMNTEAFF
TGTGCCAGCAGCAGGGGAGGGACCATGAACACTGAAGCTTTCTTT
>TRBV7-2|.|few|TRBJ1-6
CASSLGGGGRGNSPLHF
TGTGCCAGCAGCTTAGGGGGGGGGGGTAGAGGTAATTCGCCCCTCCACTTT
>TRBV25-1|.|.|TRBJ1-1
CASSEYMEGDTEAFF
TGTGCCAGCAGTGAATATATGGAGGGTGACACTGAAGCTTTCTTT
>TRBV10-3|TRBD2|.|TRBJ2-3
CAISGLAGGDTQYF
TGTGCCATCAGTGGGCTAGCGGGAGGAGATACGCAGTATTTT
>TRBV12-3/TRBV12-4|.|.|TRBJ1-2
CASRPGASGGYTF
TGTGCCAGCAGGCCAGGGGCGAGTGGGGGCTACACCTTC
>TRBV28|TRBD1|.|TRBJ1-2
CASSLPGQGLYGYTF
TGTGCCAGCAGTCTCCCGGGACAGGGACTCTATGGCTACACCTTC
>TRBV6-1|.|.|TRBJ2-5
CASSPPGAGREETQYF
TGTGCCAGCAGTCCCCCTGGGGCCGGCCGGGAAGAGACCCAGTACTTC
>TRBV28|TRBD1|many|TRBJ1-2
CASSFPDYRGSGYTF
TGTGCCAGCAGTTTCCCCGACTACAGGGGCAGCGGCTACACCTTC
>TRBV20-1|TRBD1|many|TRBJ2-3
CSASGTGATDTQYF
TGCAGTGCTAGCGGGACAGGGGCGACAGATACGCAGTATTTT
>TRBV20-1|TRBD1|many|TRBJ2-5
CSARDRRTGSETQYF
TGCAGTGCTAGAGATAGGCGGACAGGGTCAGAGACCCAGTACTTC
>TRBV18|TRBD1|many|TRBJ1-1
CASSPLQGPEAFF
TGTGCCAGCTCACCGCTACAGGGGCCTGAAGCTTTCTTT
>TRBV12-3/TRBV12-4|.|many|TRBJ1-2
CASSLARTGGYTF
TGTGCCAGCAGTTTAGCCAGAACGGGTGGCTACACCTTC
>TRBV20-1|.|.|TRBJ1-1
CSAVEGTREAFF
TGCAGTGCTGTAGAGGGTACCCGAGAAGCTTTCTTT